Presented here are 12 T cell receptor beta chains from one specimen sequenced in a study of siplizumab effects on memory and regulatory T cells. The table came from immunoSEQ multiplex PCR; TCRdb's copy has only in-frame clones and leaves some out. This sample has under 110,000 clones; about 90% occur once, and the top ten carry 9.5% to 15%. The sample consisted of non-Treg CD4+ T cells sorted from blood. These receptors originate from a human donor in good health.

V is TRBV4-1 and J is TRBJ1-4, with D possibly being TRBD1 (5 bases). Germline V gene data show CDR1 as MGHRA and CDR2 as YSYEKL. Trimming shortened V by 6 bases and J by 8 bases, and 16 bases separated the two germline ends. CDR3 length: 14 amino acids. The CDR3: CASSLTGMNEKLFF. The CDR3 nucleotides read TGCGCCAGCAGTCTAACAGGCATGAACGAAAAACTGTTTTTT.

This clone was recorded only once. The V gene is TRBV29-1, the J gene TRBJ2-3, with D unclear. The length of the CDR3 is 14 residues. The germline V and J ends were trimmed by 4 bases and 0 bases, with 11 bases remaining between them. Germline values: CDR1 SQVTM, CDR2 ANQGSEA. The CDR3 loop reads CSVGSGLSTDTQYF. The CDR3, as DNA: TGCAGCGTTGGATCGGGCCTTAGCACAGATACGCAGTATTTT.

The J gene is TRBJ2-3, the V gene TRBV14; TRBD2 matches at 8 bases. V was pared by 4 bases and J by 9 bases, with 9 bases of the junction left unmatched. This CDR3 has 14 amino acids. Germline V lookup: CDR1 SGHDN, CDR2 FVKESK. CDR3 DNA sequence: TGTGCCAGCAGCCCGGTTCTAGCGGGCGGAACGCAGTATTTT. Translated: CASSPVLAGGTQYF.

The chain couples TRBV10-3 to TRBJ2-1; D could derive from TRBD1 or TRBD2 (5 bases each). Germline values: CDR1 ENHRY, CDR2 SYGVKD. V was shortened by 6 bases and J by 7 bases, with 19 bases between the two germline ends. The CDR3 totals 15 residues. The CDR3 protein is CAISGDLGRPNEQFF. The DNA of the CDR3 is TGTGCCATCAGCGGGGACCTAGGGAGACCAAATGAGCAGTTCTTC.

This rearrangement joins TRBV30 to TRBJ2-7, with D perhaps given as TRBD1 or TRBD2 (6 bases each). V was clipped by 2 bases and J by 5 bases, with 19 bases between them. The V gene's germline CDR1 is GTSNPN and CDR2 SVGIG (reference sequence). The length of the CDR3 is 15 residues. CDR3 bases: TGTGCCTGGAGTCCGGGGGCCACAAGACAGAACGAGCAGTACTTC. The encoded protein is CAWSPGATRQNEQYF.

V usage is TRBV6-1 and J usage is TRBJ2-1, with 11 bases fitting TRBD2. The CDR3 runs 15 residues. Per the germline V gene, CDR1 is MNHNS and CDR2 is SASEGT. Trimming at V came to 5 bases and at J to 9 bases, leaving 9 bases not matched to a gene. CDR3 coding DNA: TGTGCCAGCAGTTTAAGACTAGCGGGAAGGGGTGAGCAGTTCTTC. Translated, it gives CASSLRLAGRGEQFF.

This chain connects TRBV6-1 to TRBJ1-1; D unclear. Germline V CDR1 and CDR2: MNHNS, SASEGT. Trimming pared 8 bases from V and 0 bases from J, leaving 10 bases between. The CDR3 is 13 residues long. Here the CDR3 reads CASLRLMNTEAFF. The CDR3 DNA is TGTGCCAGCTTGCGGCTGATGAACACTGAAGCTTTCTTT.

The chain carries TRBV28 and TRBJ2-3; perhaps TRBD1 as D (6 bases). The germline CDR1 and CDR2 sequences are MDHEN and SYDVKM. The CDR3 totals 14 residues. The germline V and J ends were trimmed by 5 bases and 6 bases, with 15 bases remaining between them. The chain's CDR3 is CASSPPTGSDTQYF. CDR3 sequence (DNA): TGTGCCAGCAGTCCTCCTACAGGGTCGGATACGCAGTATTTT.

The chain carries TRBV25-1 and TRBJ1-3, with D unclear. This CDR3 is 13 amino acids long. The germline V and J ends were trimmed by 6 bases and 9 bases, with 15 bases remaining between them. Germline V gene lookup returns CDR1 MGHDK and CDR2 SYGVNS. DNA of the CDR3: TGTGCCAGCAGCCTAACCGATCGGGGCACCATATATTTT. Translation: CASSLTDRGTIYF.

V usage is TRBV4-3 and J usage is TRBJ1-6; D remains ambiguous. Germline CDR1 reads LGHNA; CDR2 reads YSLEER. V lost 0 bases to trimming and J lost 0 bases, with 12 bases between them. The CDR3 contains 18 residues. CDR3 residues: CASSQELASSSYNSPLHF. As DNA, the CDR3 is TGCGCCAGCAGCCAAGAATTAGCCAGCAGCTCCTATAATTCACCCCTCCACTTT.

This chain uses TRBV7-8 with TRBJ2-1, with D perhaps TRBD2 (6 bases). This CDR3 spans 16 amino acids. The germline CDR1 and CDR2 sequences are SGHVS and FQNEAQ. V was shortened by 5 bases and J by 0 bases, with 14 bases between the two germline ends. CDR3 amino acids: CASSGKPSASYNEQFF. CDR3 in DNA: TGTGCCAGCAGCGGAAAACCTAGCGCCTCCTACAATGAGCAGTTCTTC.

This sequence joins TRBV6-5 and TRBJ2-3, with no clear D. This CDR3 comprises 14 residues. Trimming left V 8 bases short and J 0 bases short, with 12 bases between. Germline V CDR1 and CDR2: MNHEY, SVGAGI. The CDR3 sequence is CASRSAASTDTQYF. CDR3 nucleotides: TGTGCCAGCCGGAGCGCGGCTAGCACAGATACGCAGTATTTT.